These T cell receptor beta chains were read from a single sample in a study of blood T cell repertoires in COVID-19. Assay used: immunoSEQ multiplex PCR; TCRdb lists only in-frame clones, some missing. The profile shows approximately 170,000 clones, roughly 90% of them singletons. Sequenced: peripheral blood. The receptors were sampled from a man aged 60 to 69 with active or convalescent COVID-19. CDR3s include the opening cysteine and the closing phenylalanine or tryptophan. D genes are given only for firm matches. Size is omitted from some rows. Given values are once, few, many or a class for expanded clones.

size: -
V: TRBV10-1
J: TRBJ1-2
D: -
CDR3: CASSEGRGPYGYTF
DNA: TGCGCCAGCAGTGAAGGGCGGGGGCCCTATGGCTACACCTTC

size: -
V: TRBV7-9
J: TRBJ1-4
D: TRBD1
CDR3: CASSWRGQGGEKLFF
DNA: TGTGCCAGCAGCTGGAGGGGGCAGGGAGGTGAAAAACTGTTTTTT

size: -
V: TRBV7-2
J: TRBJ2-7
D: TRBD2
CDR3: CASSLGLADSYEQYF
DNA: TGTGCCAGCAGCTTGGGACTAGCGGACTCCTACGAGCAGTACTTC

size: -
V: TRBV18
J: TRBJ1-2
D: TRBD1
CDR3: CASSQSGQANDYGYTF
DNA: TGTGCCAGCTCACAGTCGGGACAGGCGAACGACTATGGCTACACCTTC

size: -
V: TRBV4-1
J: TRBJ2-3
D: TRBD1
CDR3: CASSLQGQGSDTQYF
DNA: TGCGCCAGCAGCCTGCAGGGACAGGGGTCAGATACGCAGTATTTT

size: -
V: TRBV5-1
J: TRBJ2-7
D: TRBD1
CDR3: CASSSGQADTYEQYF
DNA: TGCGCCAGCAGCTCGGGACAGGCGGACACCTACGAGCAGTACTTC

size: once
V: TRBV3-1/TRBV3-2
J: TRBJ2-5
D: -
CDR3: CASRPGGGGWETQYF
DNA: TGTGCCAGCAGGCCCGGGGGCGGGGGCTGGGAGACCCAGTACTTC

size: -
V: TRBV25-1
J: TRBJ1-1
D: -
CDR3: CASSSVGLTEAFF
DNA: TGTGCCAGCAGCTCAGTTGGTCTCACTGAAGCTTTCTTT

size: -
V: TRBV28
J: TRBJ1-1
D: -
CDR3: CASTARVTEAFF
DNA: TGTGCCAGCACGGCTCGGGTCACTGAAGCTTTCTTT

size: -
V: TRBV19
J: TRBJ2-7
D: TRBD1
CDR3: CASSAGTGGEYEQYF
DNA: TGTGCCAGTAGTGCGGGGACAGGGGGCGAGTACGAGCAGTACTTC

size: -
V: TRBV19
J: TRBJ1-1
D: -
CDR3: CASSIDPLNALAFF
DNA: TGTGCCAGTAGTATAGACCCCCTCAATGCGCTGGCTTTCTTT

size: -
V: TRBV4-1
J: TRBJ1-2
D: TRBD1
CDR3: CASSQPGTGDIYGYTF
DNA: TGCGCCAGCAGCCAACCCGGGACAGGGGACATCTATGGCTACACCTTC

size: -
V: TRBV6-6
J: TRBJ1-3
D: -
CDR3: CASSSDFSGNTIYF
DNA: TGTGCCAGCAGTTCAGATTTCTCTGGAAACACCATATATTTT

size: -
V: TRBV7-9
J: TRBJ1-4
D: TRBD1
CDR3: CASSPRQGWEKLFF
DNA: TGTGCCAGCAGCCCCCGACAGGGTTGGGAAAAACTGTTTTTT

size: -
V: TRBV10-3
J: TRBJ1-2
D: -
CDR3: CAISAKPSNYGYTF
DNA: TGTGCCATCAGTGCAAAGCCTAGCAACTATGGCTACACCTTC

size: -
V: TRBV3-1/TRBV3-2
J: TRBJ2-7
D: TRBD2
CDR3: CASWSSGESSYEQYF
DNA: TGTGCCAGCTGGTCTAGCGGCGAGAGCTCCTACGAGCAGTACTTC

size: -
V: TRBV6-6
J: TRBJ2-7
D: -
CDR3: CASSYDRRYEQYF
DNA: TGTGCCAGCAGTTACGACAGGAGATACGAGCAGTACTTC

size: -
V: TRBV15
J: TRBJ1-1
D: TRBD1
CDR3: CATSRNVDRGFRSEAFF
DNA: TGTGCCACCAGCAGAAACGTGGACAGGGGATTCAGGTCTGAAGCTTTCTTT

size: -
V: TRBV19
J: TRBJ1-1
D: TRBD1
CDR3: CASSGGTGENTEAFF
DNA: TGTGCCAGTAGTGGGGGGACAGGGGAGAACACTGAAGCTTTCTTT

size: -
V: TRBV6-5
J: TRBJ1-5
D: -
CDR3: CASSRGGGGNQPQHF
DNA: TGTGCCAGCAGTCGTGGGGGGGGTGGCAATCAGCCCCAGCATTTT

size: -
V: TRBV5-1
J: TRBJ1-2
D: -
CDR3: CASRETENYGYTF
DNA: TGCGCCAGCAGGGAGACAGAGAACTATGGCTACACCTTC

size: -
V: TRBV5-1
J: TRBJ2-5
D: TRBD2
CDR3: CASSESGLATETQYF
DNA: TGCGCCAGCAGCGAATCGGGACTAGCGACGGAGACCCAGTACTTC

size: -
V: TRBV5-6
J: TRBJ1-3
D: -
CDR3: CASSLKSSGSGNTIYF
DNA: TGTGCCAGCAGCTTGAAGTCGTCGGGCTCTGGAAACACCATATATTTT

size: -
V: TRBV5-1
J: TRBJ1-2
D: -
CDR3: CASSPNVGRANYGYTF
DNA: TGCGCCAGTAGCCCGAATGTAGGGAGAGCTAACTATGGCTACACCTTC

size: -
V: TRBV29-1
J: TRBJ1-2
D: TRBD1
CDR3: CSVSRGEGYGYTF
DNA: TGCAGCGTCAGCAGGGGGGAAGGCTATGGCTACACCTTC

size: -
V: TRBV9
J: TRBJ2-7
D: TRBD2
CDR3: CASSVELPGGGEQYF
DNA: TGTGCCAGCAGCGTAGAATTGCCGGGGGGGGGCGAGCAGTACTTC

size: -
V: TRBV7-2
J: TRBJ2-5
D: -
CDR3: CASSPQEETQYF
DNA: TGTGCCAGCAGCCCCCAAGAGGAGACCCAGTACTTC

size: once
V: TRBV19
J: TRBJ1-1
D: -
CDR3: CASSILGRSTEAFF
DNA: TGTGCCAGTAGTATCCTGGGGCGGTCCACTGAAGCTTTCTTT

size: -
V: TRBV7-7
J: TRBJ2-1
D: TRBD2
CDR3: CASSSGTSLYNEQFF
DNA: TGTGCCAGCAGCAGCGGGACTAGCCTCTACAATGAGCAGTTCTTC

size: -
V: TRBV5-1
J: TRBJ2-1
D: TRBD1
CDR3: CASSLARFDRGLNEQFF
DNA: TGCGCCAGCAGCTTGGCCCGCTTCGACAGGGGGCTCAATGAGCAGTTCTTC

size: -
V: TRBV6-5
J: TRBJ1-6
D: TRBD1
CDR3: CASSSAGQGTDSPLHF
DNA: TGTGCCAGCAGTTCTGCGGGACAGGGAACAGATTCACCCCTCCACTTT

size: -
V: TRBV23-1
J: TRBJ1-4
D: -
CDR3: CASSREASATNEKLFF
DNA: TGCGCCAGCAGTCGGGAGGCTTCAGCAACTAATGAAAAACTGTTTTTT

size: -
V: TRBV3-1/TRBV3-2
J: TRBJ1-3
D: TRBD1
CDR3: CASSPILTGGSGNTIYF
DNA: TGTGCCAGCAGCCCTATTTTAACAGGGGGATCTGGAAACACCATATATTTT

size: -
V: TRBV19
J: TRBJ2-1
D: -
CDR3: CASSMGQVNEQFF
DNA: TGTGCCAGTAGTATGGGTCAGGTTAATGAGCAGTTCTTC

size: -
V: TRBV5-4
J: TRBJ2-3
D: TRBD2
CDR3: CASSPLAGTPDTQYF
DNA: TGTGCCAGCAGCCCGCTAGCGGGTACCCCCGATACGCAGTATTTT

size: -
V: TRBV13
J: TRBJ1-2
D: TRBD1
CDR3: CASSYGQGNGYTF
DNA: TGTGCCAGCAGCTACGGACAGGGGAATGGCTACACCTTC